This T cell receptor beta chain is drawn from a study of response to subunit inactivated influenza vaccine. The CDR3 runs to 14 residues. The V gene lost 10 bases and the J gene lost 5 bases, with 15 bases spanning the gap. The V gene's germline CDR1 is MDHEN and CDR2 SYDVKM. Regarding this clonotype: What it binds is not known.

TCRdb passed the RT-PCR reads through MiXCR, listing each CDR3 protein once. The sample includes 500,000 or so distinct CDR3 sequences, approximately 10% of them seen just once. Overall study findings and caveats: A suggestion made by the authors is that each seasonal influenza vaccination recruits few new T cells.

The sample was PBMCs from blood, taken roughly 46 days after vaccination. This clonotype was obtained from a man aged 50 to 59 who received an inactivated influenza vaccine. This chain links TRBV28 with TRBJ1-6; D unresolved. CDR3 amino acids: CATSNWGHNSPLHF. CDR3 in DNA: TGTGCCACCTCAAATTGGGGTCATAATTCACCCCTCCACTTT.